This T cell receptor (beta chain) was identified in a study of regulatory T cells in long-lasting Graves disease. iRepertoire HTBI primers and Arm-PCR of CDR3 regions built TCR beta libraries. TCRdb recomputed calls from the multiplex PCR reads with MiXCR, one row per CDR3 protein. The sample yields around 460,000 distinct CDR3 sequences, approximately 23% seen once. This clonotype was recorded at least ten times. Its target is unknown. Points from the study as a whole: Limited sample numbers may have lowered accuracy. TRBV28, TRBJ1-2 and TRBJ2-5 were segments that persistent disease favored.

V lost 6 bases to trimming and J lost 5 bases; unmatched junction nucleotides: 2. Per the germline V gene, CDR1 is LNHNV and CDR2 is YYDKDF (reference sequence). This CDR3 spans 12 amino acids. The time point: persistent/refractory GD, antithyroid drugs over 5 years with positive TRAb. Making the TCR library involved RNA that had been extracted from PBMCs. The diagnosis of Graves' disease used American Thyroid Association guidelines. The J gene is TRBJ2-5, the V gene TRBV15; 8 positions match TRBD1. This material consisted of peripheral blood mononuclear cells (PBMCs), taken when the disease was refractory, from a patient treated with antithyroid drugs. The clonotype was recovered from a female donor with Graves disease. The chain's CDR3 is CATSTGGETQYF. CDR3 in DNA: TGTGCCACCAGTACAGGGGGGGAGACCCAGTACTTC.